Below, 21 T cell receptor beta chains from the same sample are listed, as sequenced in a study of blood T cell repertoires in COVID-19. Sequenced by immunoSEQ multiplex PCR; TCRdb stores in-frame clones only, minus some. The sample has 300,000 to 400,000 clones, about 83% seen once. Sequenced: peripheral blood. These receptors all stem from a man aged 25-45 years with active or convalescent COVID-19.

V gene TRBV4-3 combines with J gene TRBJ2-2, with TRBD2 identical over 8 bases. Germline CDR1 and CDR2: LGHNA and YSLEER. The CDR3 consists of 15 residues. The V segment lost 0 bases and the J segment 5 bases; nucleotides outside the gene matches: 2. The CDR3, as DNA: TGCGCCAGCAGCCAAGAACAGCGGGGGACCGGGGAGCTGTTTTTT. This translates into CASSQEQRGTGELFF.

The chain joins TRBV24-1 to TRBJ2-3; D gene unclear. The V end was cut by 8 bases, the J end by 3 bases, with 11 bases between. The CDR3 runs 13 residues. From germline, CDR1 is KGHDR and CDR2 SFDVKD. CDR3 coding DNA: TGTGCCACCATGCCCGCGGCGACAGATACGCAGTATTTT. It codes for CATMPAATDTQYF.

This clone was seen a handful of times. The chain joins TRBV19 to TRBJ1-1; no reliable D call. This CDR3 contains 12 residues. Germline V gene data show CDR1 as LNHDA and CDR2 as SQIVND (reference sequence). Trimming removed 9 bases from V and 3 bases from J, with 11 bases in between. The CDR3, as DNA: TGTGCCAGCTCGACGGGTTACACTGAAGCTTTCTTT. It codes for CASSTGYTEAFF.

CDR3 loop: CASRGGSTEAFF. The CDR3 DNA reads TGTGCCAGCAGGGGAGGTAGCACTGAAGCTTTCTTT. This chain links TRBV6-5 with TRBJ1-1; D unresolved. CDR3 length equals 12 residues. Germline CDR1 and CDR2: MNHEY and SVGAGI. The V gene lost 6 bases and the J gene lost 4 bases, with 9 bases spanning the gap.

The count of this clone is one. No conserved phenylalanine or tryptophan ends this CDR3, so it is likely a read error. V gene TRBV18 combines with J gene TRBJ1-6; D is unresolved. The CDR3 runs to 16 residues. The ends were cut back, 1 base at V and 2 bases at J, with 9 bases in the middle. Germline V CDR1 and CDR2: KGHSH, LQKENI. The chain's CDR3 is CASSPRGGTYNSPLHL. The DNA for the CDR3 is TGTGCCAGCTCACCACGGGGAGGGACCTATAATTCACCCCTCCACCTT.

V is TRBV6-6 and J is TRBJ2-7; TRBD2 agrees at 8 bases. The CDR3 has 14 residues. Germline V gene sequence: CDR1 MNHNY, CDR2 SVGAGI (reference sequence). J lost 3 bases, V lost 5 bases, and 6 bases had no gene match. The CDR3 region is CASSISAGVYEQYF. The CDR3, as DNA: TGTGCCAGCAGTATTTCAGCGGGAGTCTACGAGCAGTACTTC.

J is TRBJ1-4 and V is TRBV28, with TRBD1 as a possible D gene (5 bases). Deletions cut 2 bases from V and 5 bases from J, with 12 bases between. Germline lookup yields CDR1 MDHEN and CDR2 SYDVKM. CDR3 length: 15 amino acids. The CDR3 bases are TGTGCCAGCAGTTTAGGAGGGGCTGGCAATGAAAAACTGTTTTTT. Its protein product is CASSLGGAGNEKLFF.

This chain links TRBV7-8 with TRBJ2-7; 9 positions match TRBD1. J gave up 5 bases and V 5 bases, and 13 bases lay outside the gene matches. Germline V CDR1 and CDR2: SGHVS, FQNEAQ. The CDR3 contains 16 residues. The DNA for the CDR3 is TGTGCCAGCAGCCCCCGACAAGGACAGGGGAAAAACGAGCAGTACTTC. Its translation: CASSPRQGQGKNEQYF.

The chain carries TRBV30 and TRBJ2-2; D not resolved. V was clipped by 2 bases and J by 4 bases, with 14 bases between them. CDR1 GTSNPN and CDR2 SVGIG come from the germline V gene (reference sequence). CDR3 size: 15 residues. CDR3 amino acids: CAWSFLDTRTGELFF. Here the CDR3 DNA reads TGTGCCTGGAGTTTTCTTGACACACGCACCGGGGAGCTGTTTTTT.

The V and J genes are TRBV30 and TRBJ1-5, with 9 bases that match TRBD1. CDR1 and CDR2 (germline): GTSNPN, SVGIG (reference sequence). The CDR3 is 16 residues long. J was trimmed by 6 bases and V by 3 bases; bases with no gene match: 12. Written as DNA, the CDR3 is TGTGCCTGGAGACCGAAACGGGACAGGGAATGTCAGCCCCAGCATTTT. Amino acid sequence: CAWRPKRDRECQPQHF.

The DNA for the CDR3 is TGTGCCAGCAGCAAACCCCTGCCCGGGACTAGCGGGAGGGGATCCTACAATGAGCAGTTCTTC. Residues: CASSKPLPGTSGRGSYNEQFF. The rearrangement links TRBV21-1 to TRBJ2-1; TRBD2, the table's D call, lacks a check against the DNA. TRBV21-1 is marked as a pseudogene. This CDR3 region has 21 residues.

This clone was counted a few times. CDR3 amino acids: CASSLQREVTDTQYF. DNA of the CDR3: TGTGCCAGCAGTTTACAGCGGGAGGTCACAGATACGCAGTATTTT. The chain links TRBV28 to TRBJ2-3, with 9 positions matching TRBD2. This CDR3 is built from 15 residues. V shed 2 bases and J 2 bases; nucleotides not matched to a gene: 2. The germline V gene has CDR1 MDHEN and CDR2 SYDVKM.

The sample holds a few counts of this clone. V is TRBV7-9 and J is TRBJ2-1; maybe TRBD2 (7 bases). V was shortened by 6 bases and J by 3 bases, with 15 bases between the two germline ends. The CDR3 runs 15 residues. Germline V gene data show CDR1 as SEHNR and CDR2 as FQNEAQ (reference sequence). CDR3 loop: CASREGGASYNEQFF. The CDR3 DNA reads TGTGCCAGCAGGGAAGGGGGGGCCAGCTACAATGAGCAGTTCTTC.

The chain is built from TRBV9 and TRBJ1-2; 7 bases align to TRBD1. Germline CDR1 SGDLS, CDR2 YYNGEE. The CDR3 runs 16 residues. The V segment lost 4 bases and the J segment 4 bases; nucleotides outside the gene matches: 13. The CDR3 region has the DNA TGTGCCAGCAGCCCACGACAGGGCGGCTACGTCTATGGCTACACCTTC. This gives the protein CASSPRQGGYVYGYTF.

The rearrangement joins TRBV6-2 or TRBV6-3 to TRBJ2-2, with 7 bases aligning to TRBD2. Germline assignment: CDR1 MNHEY and CDR2 SVGEGT. V lost 1 base to trimming and J lost 5 bases; unmatched junction nucleotides: 4. CDR3 length: 15 residues. CDR3 nucleotides: TGTGCCAGCAGTTACTTCGGGGGAGGGACCGGGGAGCTGTTTTTT. Translated: CASSYFGGGTGELFF.

The rearrangement uses TRBV6-2 or TRBV6-3 and TRBJ1-4; 8 positions agree with TRBD1. Germline CDR1 MNHEY, CDR2 SVGEGT. The CDR3 has 14 residues. V was pared by 6 bases and J by 3 bases, with 3 bases of the junction left unmatched. The CDR3 sequence is CASSQGAPNEKLFF. CDR3 DNA: TGTGCCAGCAGCCAGGGGGCGCCTAATGAAAAACTGTTTTTT.

The chain is built from TRBV19 and TRBJ2-5, with 7 positions matching TRBD1. Germline CDR1 LNHDA, CDR2 SQIVND (reference sequence). This CDR3 spans 15 amino acids. Trimming took 6 bases from V and 3 from J; bases not matched to a gene: 10. The CDR3 loop is CASRETRDRKETQYF. In nucleotides, the CDR3 is TGTGCCAGTAGAGAGACCCGGGACAGAAAAGAGACCCAGTACTTC. Together with reference TRBV19 and TRBJ2-5, the CDR3 gives the full variable domain: DGGITQSPKYLFRKEGQNVTLSCEQNLNHDAMYWYRQDPGQGLRLIYYSQIVNDFQKGDIAEGYSVSREKKESFPLTVTSAQKNPTAFYLCASRETRDRKETQYFGPGTRLLVL.

The J gene is TRBJ2-1, the V gene TRBV9, with D maybe TRBD2 (5 bases). V lost 4 bases to trimming and J lost 8 bases, with 13 bases between them. This CDR3 has 13 residues. In germline, CDR1 is SGDLS, CDR2 YYNGEE. CDR3 in amino acids: CASSTRGLDEQFF. CDR3 DNA: TGTGCCAGCAGCACAAGAGGGCTCGATGAGCAGTTCTTC.

The chain has TRBV30 and TRBJ1-2; D uncertain. The CDR3 runs 13 residues. Deletions cut 0 bases from V and 8 bases from J, with 13 bases between. Germline V CDR1 and CDR2: GTSNPN, SVGIG (reference sequence). CDR3 sequence: CAWSVGPRGGYTF. CDR3 DNA: TGTGCCTGGAGTGTTGGACCGCGGGGAGGCTACACCTTC. Variable domain in full (rest from reference TRBV30 and TRBJ1-2): SQTIHQWPATLVQPVGSPLSLECTVEGTSNPNLYWYRQAAGRGLQLLFYSVGIGQISSEVPQNLSASRPQDRQFILSSKKLLLSDSGFYLCAWSVGPRGGYTFGSGTRLTVV.

This clone was observed a handful of times. The chain uses TRBV30 and TRBJ1-3; 8 bases are shared with TRBD1. V shed 1 base, J shed 8 bases, and the junction held 4 bases outside the gene matches. Germline lookup yields CDR1 GTSNPN and CDR2 SVGIG (reference sequence). The CDR3 is 13 amino acids. The CDR3: CAWSGDRGHTIYF. CDR3 coding DNA: TGTGCCTGGAGTGGTGACAGGGGCCACACCATATATTTT.

The CDR3 loop is CSAGQSGGELFF. The DNA of the CDR3 is TGCAGCGCGGGACAGTCTGGCGGGGAGCTGTTTTTT. The rearrangement joins TRBV29-1 to TRBJ2-2, with 7 bases fitting TRBD1. V dropped 7 bases and J dropped 7; count of bases not matched to a gene: 6. The CDR3 length is 12 residues. Germline loops: CDR1 SQVTM, CDR2 ANQGSEA.